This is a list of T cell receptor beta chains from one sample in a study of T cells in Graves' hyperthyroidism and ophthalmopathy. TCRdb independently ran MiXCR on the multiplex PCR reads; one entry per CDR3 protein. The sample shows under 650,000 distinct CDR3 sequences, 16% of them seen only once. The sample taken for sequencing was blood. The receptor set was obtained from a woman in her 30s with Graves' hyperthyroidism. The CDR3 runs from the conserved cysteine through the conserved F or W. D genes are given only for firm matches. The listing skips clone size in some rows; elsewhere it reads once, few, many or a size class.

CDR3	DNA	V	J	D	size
CASSRTGDSPDTQYF	TGTGCCAGCAGTCGGACAGGGGATAGCCCAGATACGCAGTATTTT	TRBV27	TRBJ2-3	TRBD1	many
CASSFVGSHEQYF	TGTGCCAGCAGCTTCGTGGGCTCCCACGAACAGTACTTC	TRBV7-2	TRBJ2-7	-	-
CATIAYNEQFF	TGTGCCACGATAGCTTACAATGAGCAGTTCTTC	TRBV7-9	TRBJ2-1	-	many
CSARDSSGRGNEQFF	TGCAGTGCTAGAGATTCAAGCGGGAGGGGCAATGAGCAGTTCTTC	TRBV20-1	TRBJ2-1	TRBD2	-
CASRNRPGYNEKLFF	TGTGCCAGCAGAAATCGACCCGGTTATAATGAAAAACTGTTTTTT	TRBV28	TRBJ1-4	-	many
CASSAAGGGFEQFF	TGTGCCAGCAGTGCGGCGGGTGGGGGGTTTGAGCAGTTCTTC	TRBV28	TRBJ2-1	-	many
CASSPADRIYNEQFF	TGTGCCAGCTCACCCGCCGACAGGATATACAATGAGCAGTTCTTC	TRBV18	TRBJ2-1	-	-
CASSQDGGTSSYNEQFF	TGTGCCAGCAGCCAAGATGGGGGGACTAGCAGTTACAATGAGCAGTTCTTC	TRBV3-1	TRBJ2-1	TRBD2	-
CSARLAGGPATQYF	TGCAGTGCTAGACTAGCGGGAGGGCCGGCTACGCAGTATTTT	TRBV20-1	TRBJ2-3	TRBD2	-
CASSSSPGLEQFF	TGTGCCAGCAGTTCCTCTCCCGGGCTAGAGCAGTTCTTC	TRBV12-3/TRBV12-4	TRBJ2-1	-	-
CAISGEVSYGYTF	TGTGCCATCAGTGGAGAGGTTTCATATGGCTACACCTTC	TRBV10-3	TRBJ1-2	-	few
CASSVDRGIGYTF	TGTGCCAGCAGTGTGGACAGGGGGATTGGCTACACCTTC	TRBV27	TRBJ1-2	TRBD1	many
CSATVAGGLGYEQYF	TGCAGTGCTACCGTAGCGGGAGGGCTAGGGTACGAGCAGTACTTC	TRBV20-1	TRBJ2-7	TRBD2	few
CASATLRTSGRVFTDTQYF	TGTGCCAGCGCAACGCTCCGGACTAGCGGGAGGGTTTTCACAGATACGCAGTATTTT	TRBV6-2/TRBV6-3	TRBJ2-3	TRBD2	few
CASTDDRDIQYF	TGTGCCAGCACTGACGACAGGGACATTCAGTACTTC	TRBV28	TRBJ2-4	TRBD1	many
CASSQQTGAYEQYF	TGCGCCAGCAGCCAACAGACAGGGGCGTACGAGCAGTACTTC	TRBV4-1	TRBJ2-7	TRBD1	many
CASSWGRPAHTEAFF	TGTGCCAGCAGCTGGGGCCGGCCCGCCCACACTGAAGCTTTCTTT	TRBV5-6	TRBJ1-1	-	many
CASSLDSSDYYEQYF	TGTGCCAGCAGTCTCGACAGCTCCGATTACTACGAGCAGTACTTC	TRBV6-1	TRBJ2-7	-	-
CASCPWADNYEQYF	TGTGCCAGCTGCCCCTGGGCGGATAACTACGAGCAGTACTTC	TRBV11-3	TRBJ2-7	-	many
CASHRVGVTPLHF	TGTGCCAGCCACAGGGTGGGAGTGACACCCCTCCACTTT	TRBV6-1	TRBJ1-6	-	many
CSARELGAGATGELFF	TGCAGTGCTAGAGAATTAGGCGCGGGAGCGACCGGGGAGCTGTTTTTT	TRBV20-1	TRBJ2-2	TRBD2	-
CSARRTASYEQYF	TGCAGTGCTAGACGGACAGCTTCCTACGAGCAGTACTTC	TRBV20-1	TRBJ2-7	-	-
CAWGTGGHYEQYF	TGTGCCTGGGGGACAGGGGGTCACTACGAGCAGTACTTC	TRBV30	TRBJ2-7	TRBD1	many
CAWKRGGEQFF	TGTGCCTGGAAGAGGGGTGGTGAGCAGTTCTTC	TRBV30	TRBJ2-1	-	-
CSVGTGRSTDTQYF	TGCAGCGTCGGGACAGGGAGATCGACAGATACGCAGTATTTT	TRBV29-1	TRBJ2-3	TRBD1	many
CASSFDPGTGYEQYF	TGTGCCAGCAGTTTTGACCCCGGGACAGGCTACGAGCAGTACTTC	TRBV7-2	TRBJ2-7	TRBD1	many
CASSSGAGYGYTF	TGTGCCAGCAGTTCTGGGGCCGGCTATGGCTACACCTTC	TRBV28	TRBJ1-2	-	many
CASSSGTAPSYEQYF	TGTGCCAGCAGCTCCGGGACAGCCCCTTCTTACGAGCAGTACTTC	TRBV11-2	TRBJ2-7	TRBD1	-
CASSLTVAYGYTF	TGTGCCAGCAGCCTGACAGTTGCCTATGGCTACACCTTC	TRBV7-9	TRBJ1-2	-	-
CASRSPGQGYEQYF	TGTGCCAGCAGATCCCCGGGACAGGGCTACGAGCAGTACTTC	TRBV13	TRBJ2-7	TRBD1	many
CASSRYRGRGNYGYTF	TGTGCCAGTAGCCGCTACAGGGGGCGAGGGAACTATGGCTACACCTTC	TRBV19	TRBJ1-2	TRBD1	-
CSARSQFYGYTF	TGCAGTGCTAGGTCGCAGTTCTATGGCTACACCTTC	TRBV20-1	TRBJ1-2	-	few
CASSLGGRKLFF	TGTGCCAGCAGCTTGGGGGGGCGAAAACTGTTTTTT	TRBV5-6	TRBJ1-4	-	-
CASSEAATVPEQYF	TGTGCCAGCAGTGAAGCTGCAACAGTCCCCGAGCAGTACTTC	TRBV6-1	TRBJ2-7	-	many
CASSPLSGPAGTDTQYF	TGCGCCAGCAGCCCTCTGTCAGGGCCGGCGGGTACAGATACGCAGTATTTT	TRBV4-1	TRBJ2-3	-	-
CASSPPRAGSNQPQHF	TGTGCCAGCAGTCCGCCTCGGGCAGGGAGCAATCAGCCCCAGCATTTT	TRBV12-3/TRBV12-4	TRBJ1-5	-	-
CAWSGRTQRFF	TGTGCCTGGAGTGGCCGGACTCAGCGGTTTTTT	TRBV30	TRBJ2-2	-	-
CASSSTSGRGNEQFF	TGTGCCAGCAGCTCGACTAGCGGGAGAGGGAATGAGCAGTTCTTC	TRBV7-9	TRBJ2-1	TRBD2	few
CASSESRTLENQPQHF	TGTGCCAGCAGTGAAAGTCGTACACTCGAAAATCAGCCCCAGCATTTT	TRBV2	TRBJ1-5	-	many
CSAGAYEQYF	TGCAGTGCAGGGGCCTACGAGCAGTACTTC	TRBV20-1	TRBJ2-7	-	many
CASSTATGTDTQYF	TGTGCCAGCAGCACGGCCACAGGGACAGATACGCAGTATTTT	TRBV9	TRBJ2-3	-	-
CASSQDWTSVYEQYF	TGCGCCAGCAGCCAAGATTGGACTAGCGTCTACGAGCAGTACTTC	TRBV4-3	TRBJ2-7	TRBD2	few
CASSQSNPNTEAFF	TGTGCCAGCAGCCAATCGAATCCGAACACTGAAGCTTTCTTT	TRBV16	TRBJ1-1	-	-
CASSQGTGTNTGELFF	TGTGCCAGCAGCCAAGGGACAGGGACGAACACCGGGGAGCTGTTTTTT	TRBV3-1	TRBJ2-2	TRBD1	many
CASGGTSGSTDTQYF	TGTGCCAGTGGGGGGACTAGCGGTAGCACAGATACGCAGTATTTT	TRBV19	TRBJ2-3	TRBD2	-
CASSLALGGGPLHF	TGTGCCAGCAGTTTAGCGCTGGGGGGGGGACCCCTCCACTTT	TRBV12-3/TRBV12-4	TRBJ1-6	-	-
CASSQEGGANTGELFF	TGCGCCAGCAGCCAAGAGGGGGGGGCGAACACCGGGGAGCTGTTTTTT	TRBV4-1	TRBJ2-2	TRBD2	-
CSVWGAEVGYEQYF	TGCAGCGTTTGGGGGGCAGAGGTGGGCTACGAGCAGTACTTC	TRBV29-1	TRBJ2-7	-	-
CASSPPTSFAGDTQYF	TGTGCCAGTAGTCCTCCAACCAGCTTCGCGGGAGATACGCAGTATTTT	TRBV19	TRBJ2-3	-	many
CSAEGWLASVNEQFF	TGCAGTGCGGAGGGGTGGCTAGCGAGTGTCAATGAGCAGTTCTTC	TRBV20-1	TRBJ2-1	-	few
CASSTRTGENTEAFF	TGTGCCAGCAGCACTCGGACAGGGGAGAACACTGAAGCTTTCTTT	TRBV7-9	TRBJ1-1	TRBD1	few